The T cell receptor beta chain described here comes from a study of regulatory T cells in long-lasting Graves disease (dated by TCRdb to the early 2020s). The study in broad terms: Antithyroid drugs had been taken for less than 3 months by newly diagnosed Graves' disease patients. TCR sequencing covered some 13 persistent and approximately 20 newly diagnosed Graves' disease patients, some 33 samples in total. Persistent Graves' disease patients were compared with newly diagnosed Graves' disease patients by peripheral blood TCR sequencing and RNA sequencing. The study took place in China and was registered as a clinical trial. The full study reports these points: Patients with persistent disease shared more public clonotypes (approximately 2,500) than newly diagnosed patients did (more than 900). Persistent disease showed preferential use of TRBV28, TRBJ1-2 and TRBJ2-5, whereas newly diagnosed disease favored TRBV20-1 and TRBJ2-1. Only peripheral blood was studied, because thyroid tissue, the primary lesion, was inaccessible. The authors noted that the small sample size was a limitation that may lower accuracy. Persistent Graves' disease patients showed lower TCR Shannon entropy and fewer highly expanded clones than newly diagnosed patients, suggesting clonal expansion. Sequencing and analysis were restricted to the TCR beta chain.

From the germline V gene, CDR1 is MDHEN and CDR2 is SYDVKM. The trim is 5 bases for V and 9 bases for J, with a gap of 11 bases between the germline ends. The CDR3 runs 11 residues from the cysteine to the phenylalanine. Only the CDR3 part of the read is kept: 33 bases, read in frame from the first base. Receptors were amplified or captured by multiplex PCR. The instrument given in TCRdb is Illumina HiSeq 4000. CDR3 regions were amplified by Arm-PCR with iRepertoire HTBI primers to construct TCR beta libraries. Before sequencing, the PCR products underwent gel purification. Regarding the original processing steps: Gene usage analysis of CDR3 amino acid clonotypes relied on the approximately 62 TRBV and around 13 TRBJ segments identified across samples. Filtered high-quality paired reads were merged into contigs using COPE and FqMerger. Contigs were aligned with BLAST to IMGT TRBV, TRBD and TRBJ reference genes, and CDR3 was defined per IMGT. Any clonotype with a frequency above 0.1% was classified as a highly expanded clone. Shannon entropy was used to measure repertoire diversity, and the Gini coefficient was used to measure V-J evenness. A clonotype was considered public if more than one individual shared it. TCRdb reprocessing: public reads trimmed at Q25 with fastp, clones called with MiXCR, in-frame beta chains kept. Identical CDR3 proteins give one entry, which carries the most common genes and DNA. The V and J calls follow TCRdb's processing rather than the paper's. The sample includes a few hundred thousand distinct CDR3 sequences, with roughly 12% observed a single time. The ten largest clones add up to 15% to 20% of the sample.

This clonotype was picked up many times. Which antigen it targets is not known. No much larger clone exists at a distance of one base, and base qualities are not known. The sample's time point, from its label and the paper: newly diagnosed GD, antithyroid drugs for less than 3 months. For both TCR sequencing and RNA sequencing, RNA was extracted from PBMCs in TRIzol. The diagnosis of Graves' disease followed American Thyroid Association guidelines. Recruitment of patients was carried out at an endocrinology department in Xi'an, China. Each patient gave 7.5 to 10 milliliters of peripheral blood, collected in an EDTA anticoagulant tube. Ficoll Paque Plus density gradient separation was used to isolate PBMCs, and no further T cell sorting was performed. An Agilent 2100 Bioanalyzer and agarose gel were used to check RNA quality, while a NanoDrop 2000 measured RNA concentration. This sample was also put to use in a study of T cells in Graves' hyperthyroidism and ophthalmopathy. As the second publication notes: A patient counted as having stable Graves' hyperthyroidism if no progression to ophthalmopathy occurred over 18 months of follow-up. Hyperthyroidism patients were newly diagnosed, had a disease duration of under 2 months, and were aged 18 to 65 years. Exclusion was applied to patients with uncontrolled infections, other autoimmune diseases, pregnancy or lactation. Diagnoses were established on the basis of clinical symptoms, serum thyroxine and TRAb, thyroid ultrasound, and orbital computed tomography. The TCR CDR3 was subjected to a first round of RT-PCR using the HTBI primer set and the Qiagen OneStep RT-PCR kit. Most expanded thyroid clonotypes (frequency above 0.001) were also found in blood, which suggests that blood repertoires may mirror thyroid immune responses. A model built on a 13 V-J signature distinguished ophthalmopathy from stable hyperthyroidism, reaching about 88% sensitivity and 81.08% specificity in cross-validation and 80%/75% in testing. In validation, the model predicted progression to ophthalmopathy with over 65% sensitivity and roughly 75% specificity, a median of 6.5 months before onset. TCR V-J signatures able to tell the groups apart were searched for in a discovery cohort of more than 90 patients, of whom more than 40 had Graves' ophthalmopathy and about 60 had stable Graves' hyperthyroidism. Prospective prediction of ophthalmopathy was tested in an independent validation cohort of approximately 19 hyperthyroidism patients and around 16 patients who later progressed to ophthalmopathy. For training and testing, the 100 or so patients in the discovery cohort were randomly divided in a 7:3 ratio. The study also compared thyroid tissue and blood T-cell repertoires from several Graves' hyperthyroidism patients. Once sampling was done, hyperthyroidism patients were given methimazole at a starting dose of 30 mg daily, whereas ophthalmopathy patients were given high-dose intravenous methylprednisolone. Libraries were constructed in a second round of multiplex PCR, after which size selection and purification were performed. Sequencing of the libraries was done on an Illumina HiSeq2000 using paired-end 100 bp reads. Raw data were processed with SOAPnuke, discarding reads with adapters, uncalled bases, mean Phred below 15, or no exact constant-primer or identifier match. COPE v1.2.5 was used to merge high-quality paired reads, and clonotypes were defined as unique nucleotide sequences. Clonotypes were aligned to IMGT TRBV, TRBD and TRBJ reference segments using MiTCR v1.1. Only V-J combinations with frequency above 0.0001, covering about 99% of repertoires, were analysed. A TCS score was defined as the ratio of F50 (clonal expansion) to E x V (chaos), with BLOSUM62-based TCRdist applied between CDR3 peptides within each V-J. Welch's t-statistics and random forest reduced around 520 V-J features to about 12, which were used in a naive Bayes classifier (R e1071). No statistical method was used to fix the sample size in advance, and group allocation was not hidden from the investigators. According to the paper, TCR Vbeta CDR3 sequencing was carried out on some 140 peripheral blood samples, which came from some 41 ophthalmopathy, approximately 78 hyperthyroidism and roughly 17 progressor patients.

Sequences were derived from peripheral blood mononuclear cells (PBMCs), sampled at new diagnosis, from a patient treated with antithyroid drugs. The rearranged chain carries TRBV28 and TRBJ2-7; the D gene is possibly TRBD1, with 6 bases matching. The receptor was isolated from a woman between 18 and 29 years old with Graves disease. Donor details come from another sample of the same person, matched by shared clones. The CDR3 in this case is CASSPGTSQYF. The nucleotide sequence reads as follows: TGTGCCAGCAGTCCGGGGACATCGCAGTACTTC.